The rows below give T cell receptor beta chains drawn from one sample of a study of blood T cell repertoires in COVID-19. The assay was immunoSEQ multiplex PCR, and TCRdb's table has in-frame clones only and misses some. The sample shows approximately 53,000 clones, approximately 90% of them seen only once. Sequenced input: peripheral blood. The receptors stem from a woman of 80 years or more with acute or convalescent COVID-19. Each CDR3 is given with its conserved first and last residue. The order of the fields is CDR3 protein, CDR3 DNA, V gene, J gene, clone size, D gene. A D gene is named only where the DNA matches it firmly. A clone size is listed for some rows: how often the clone was seen (once, few, many), or a class if it is expanded.

CDR3aa: CASSIFGSGTGEGYTF
CDR3nt: TGTGCCAGTAGTATATTCGGCAGCGGGACAGGGGAAGGCTACACCTTC
v_gene: TRBV19
j_gene: TRBJ1-2
abundance: NA
d_gene: TRBD1

CDR3aa: CARSLASNRGPTEAFF
CDR3nt: TGTGCCAGAAGCTTGGCGTCAAACAGGGGGCCTACTGAAGCTTTCTTT
v_gene: TRBV5-3
j_gene: TRBJ1-1
abundance: NA
d_gene: TRBD1

CDR3aa: CASSFPDRDGYTF
CDR3nt: TGTGCCAGCAGTTTTCCAGACAGGGATGGCTACACCTTC
v_gene: TRBV12-3/TRBV12-4
j_gene: TRBJ1-2
abundance: once
d_gene: TRBD1

CDR3aa: CSAINREKLFF
CDR3nt: TGCAGTGCGATTAACAGGGAAAAACTGTTTTTT
v_gene: TRBV20-1
j_gene: TRBJ1-4
abundance: NA
d_gene: NA

CDR3aa: CASSIGGGYGYTF
CDR3nt: TGTGCCAGCAGTATAGGGGGCGGCTATGGCTACACCTTC
v_gene: TRBV12-3/TRBV12-4
j_gene: TRBJ1-2
abundance: NA
d_gene: TRBD1

CDR3aa: CASSVQGIDNQPQHF
CDR3nt: TGTGCCAGCAGTGTACAGGGAATTGACAATCAGCCCCAGCATTTT
v_gene: TRBV2
j_gene: TRBJ1-5
abundance: NA
d_gene: NA

CDR3aa: CASSWGQGTAGNTIYF
CDR3nt: TGCGCCAGCAGCTGGGGACAGGGGACTGCAGGAAACACCATATATTTT
v_gene: TRBV5-1
j_gene: TRBJ1-3
abundance: NA
d_gene: TRBD1

CDR3aa: CASSLGQRGGGELFF
CDR3nt: TGTGCCAGTAGTCTCGGACAGCGCGGGGGTGGGGAGCTGTTTTTT
v_gene: TRBV19
j_gene: TRBJ2-2
abundance: NA
d_gene: NA

CDR3aa: CASSSAYRDQALHF
CDR3nt: TGTGCCAGCAGCTCCGCGTACAGGGACCAAGCCCTCCACTTT
v_gene: TRBV27
j_gene: TRBJ1-6
abundance: once
d_gene: NA

CDR3aa: CASGTGEFYGYTF
CDR3nt: TGTGCCAGCGGGACAGGCGAATTCTATGGCTACACCTTC
v_gene: TRBV12-3/TRBV12-4
j_gene: TRBJ1-2
abundance: NA
d_gene: TRBD1

CDR3aa: CASSLRQGLGQPQHF
CDR3nt: TGTGCCAGCAGCCTACGACAGGGGTTAGGGCAGCCCCAGCATTTT
v_gene: TRBV7-6
j_gene: TRBJ1-5
abundance: NA
d_gene: TRBD1

CDR3aa: CASSSGQLSSGNTIYF
CDR3nt: TGCGCCAGCAGCTCAGGACAGCTTAGCTCTGGAAACACCATATATTTT
v_gene: TRBV5-1
j_gene: TRBJ1-3
abundance: NA
d_gene: NA

CDR3aa: CATSVRSGLAASPPSYEQYF
CDR3nt: TGTGCCACCAGTGTTAGGTCTGGACTAGCGGCATCTCCCCCCTCCTACGAGCAGTACTTC
v_gene: TRBV24-1
j_gene: TRBJ2-7
abundance: NA
d_gene: TRBD2

CDR3aa: CASSIASGGSADTQYF
CDR3nt: TGTGCCAGTAGTATTGCCTCTGGCGGGTCGGCAGATACGCAGTATTTT
v_gene: TRBV19
j_gene: TRBJ2-3
abundance: NA
d_gene: NA